Listed below are T cell receptor beta chains from one sample, sequenced in a study of blood T cell repertoires in COVID-19. Sequencing used immunoSEQ multiplex PCR; TCRdb keeps in-frame clones, though not all of them. The profile shows roughly 43,000 clones, 80% to 90% of them singletons. Sequenced sample: peripheral blood. The receptors derive from a human donor in a cohort sampled during active COVID-19. The donor label of this sample is uncertain. Each CDR3 is given without its conserved first and last residue.

j_call v_call cdr3_length cdr3_aa
TRBJ2-4 TRBV11-2 13 ASSSPGVAKNIQY
TRBJ2-6 TRBV9 17 ASSESLGGGAVGANVLT
TRBJ1-2 TRBV5-1 13 ASSLAGAGASGYT
TRBJ1-2 TRBV11-1 13 ASSLWSGVSDGYT
TRBJ1-4 TRBV28 14 ASSLGLRGANEKLF
TRBJ1-5 TRBV6-2/TRBV6-3 13 ASSRDSGGNQPQH
TRBJ2-5 TRBV5-8 13 ASRIRTNAQETQY
TRBJ2-6 TRBV7-9 14 ASSFSGASGANVLT
TRBJ2-7 TRBV14 12 ASSQEPSTNEQY
TRBJ2-1 TRBV9 12 ASSPTGLNNEQF
TRBJ2-3 TRBV5-5 15 ASSLRGGATSTDTQY
TRBJ1-5 TRBV6-2/TRBV6-3 15 ASSSAQVRVSNQPQH
TRBJ1-6 TRBV4-1 14 ASSQVGAGGNSPLH
TRBJ2-7 TRBV7-9 12 ASRRGTSGGEQY
TRBJ2-1 TRBV5-1 12 ASSSGTSYNEQF
TRBJ1-6 TRBV5-6 12 ASNPGGFNSPLH
TRBJ2-6 TRBV27 13 ASSFGFSGANVLT
TRBJ1-1 TRBV28 15 ASSPGTGSVGNTEAF
TRBJ1-1 TRBV3-1/TRBV3-2 13 ASSQVLGRYTEAF
TRBJ1-6 TRBV3-1/TRBV3-2 13 ASSQGGGDNSPLH
TRBJ2-3 TRBV3-1/TRBV3-2 15 ASSQIAGGISTDTQY
TRBJ2-6 TRBV5-5 14 ASSRRGPSGANVLT
TRBJ1-5 TRBV7-8 15 ASSNGQGIGSNQPQH
TRBJ2-5 TRBV10-3 10 AISHSLETQY
TRBJ1-6 TRBV7-2 13 ASRKGDREQSPLH
TRBJ1-2 TRBV3-1/TRBV3-2 13 ASSQEGGEVYGYT
TRBJ1-2 TRBV2 11 ASSEANEGGYT
TRBJ2-2 TRBV12-5 12 ASGYQGGIGELF
TRBJ1-6 TRBV6-4 13 ASSDNGVDGSPLH
TRBJ2-1 TRBV5-4 14 ASSLALAGGFNEQF
TRBJ2-7 TRBV11-2 13 ASSYRTGSFLEQY
TRBJ2-7 TRBV7-2 13 ASSSRTGVSYEQY
TRBJ2-7 TRBV19 13 ASSIVGQSSYEQY
TRBJ1-2 TRBV7-2 11 ASSPDTNYGYT